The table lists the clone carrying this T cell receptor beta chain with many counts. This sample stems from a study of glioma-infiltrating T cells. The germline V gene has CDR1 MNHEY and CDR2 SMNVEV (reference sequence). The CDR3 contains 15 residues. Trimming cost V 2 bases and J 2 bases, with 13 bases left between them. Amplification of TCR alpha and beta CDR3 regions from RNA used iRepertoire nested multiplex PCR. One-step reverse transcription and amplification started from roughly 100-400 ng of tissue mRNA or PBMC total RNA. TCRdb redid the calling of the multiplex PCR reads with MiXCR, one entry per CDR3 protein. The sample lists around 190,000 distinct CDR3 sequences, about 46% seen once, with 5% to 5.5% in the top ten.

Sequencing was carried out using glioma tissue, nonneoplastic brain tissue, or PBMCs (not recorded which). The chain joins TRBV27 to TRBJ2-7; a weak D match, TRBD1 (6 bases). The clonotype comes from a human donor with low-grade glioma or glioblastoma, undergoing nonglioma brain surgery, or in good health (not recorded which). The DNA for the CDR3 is TGTGCCAGCAGTTTAAAGGTGACAGGACCCTACGAGCAGTACTTC. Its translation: CASSLKVTGPYEQYF.